Listed below are T cell receptor beta chains from one sample, sequenced in a study of cytomegalovirus exposure and HLA in healthy donors. Sequencing used immunoSEQ multiplex PCR; TCRdb keeps in-frame clones, though not all of them. This sample carries approximately 190,000 clones, with 0.74% going to the ten biggest clones. The sample comprised PBMCs. The origin of the receptors is a boy under 18 in good health and CMV-seronegative. Each CDR3 is given with its conserved first and last residue. Fields, in order: V gene, J gene, D gene, CDR3 protein, CDR3 DNA. A D gene is named only where the DNA matches it firmly.

v_call: TRBV30; j_call: TRBJ2-7; d_call: TRBD1; cdr3_aa: CAWRGETGLAYEQYF; cdr3_nt: TGTGCCTGGAGGGGGGAGACAGGGCTCGCCTACGAGCAGTACTTC
v_call: TRBV9; j_call: TRBJ2-3; d_call: TRBD2; cdr3_aa: CASSVRLAGGGDTQYF; cdr3_nt: TGTGCCAGCAGCGTAAGACTAGCGGGGGGGGGAGATACGCAGTATTTT
v_call: TRBV2; j_call: TRBJ2-1; d_call: TRBD2; cdr3_aa: CASRGLAGGMSEQFF; cdr3_nt: TGTGCCAGCAGGGGACTAGCGGGGGGGATGAGTGAGCAGTTCTTC
v_call: TRBV6-5; j_call: TRBJ1-2; d_call: NA; cdr3_aa: CASSSHPLGERYGYTF; cdr3_nt: TGTGCCAGCAGTTCCCACCCACTGGGAGAACGCTATGGCTACACCTTC
v_call: TRBV5-1; j_call: TRBJ2-2; d_call: NA; cdr3_aa: CASSLLLASRTGELFF; cdr3_nt: TGCGCCAGCAGCTTGTTGTTAGCCAGCCGCACCGGGGAGCTGTTTTTT
v_call: TRBV28; j_call: TRBJ1-2; d_call: NA; cdr3_aa: CASSLWVWSGNGGYTF; cdr3_nt: TGTGCCAGCAGTTTATGGGTCTGGTCGGGGAACGGTGGCTACACCTTC
v_call: TRBV5-1; j_call: TRBJ2-7; d_call: TRBD1; cdr3_aa: CASSLSGQGPEQYF; cdr3_nt: TGCGCCAGCAGCTTGTCGGGACAGGGGCCCGAGCAGTACTTC
v_call: TRBV27; j_call: TRBJ2-7; d_call: NA; cdr3_aa: CASSLRGGSYEQYF; cdr3_nt: TGTGCCAGCAGTTTAAGGGGGGGCTCCTACGAGCAGTACTTC
v_call: TRBV7-9; j_call: TRBJ1-1; d_call: TRBD1; cdr3_aa: CASIPSDRGDAEAFF; cdr3_nt: TGTGCCAGCATCCCTAGTGACAGGGGGGACGCTGAAGCTTTCTTT
v_call: TRBV30; j_call: TRBJ2-7; d_call: TRBD2; cdr3_aa: CAWVGLSGGTYEQYF; cdr3_nt: TGTGCCTGGGTAGGGTTGAGCGGGGGGACCTACGAGCAGTACTTC
v_call: TRBV29-1; j_call: TRBJ2-3; d_call: TRBD2; cdr3_aa: CSVDPATSGGTDTQYF; cdr3_nt: TGCAGCGTTGATCCCGCGACTAGCGGGGGCACAGATACGCAGTATTTT
v_call: TRBV29-1; j_call: TRBJ1-4; d_call: NA; cdr3_aa: CSVGEGVDEKLFF; cdr3_nt: TGCAGCGTCGGCGAGGGGGTTGATGAAAAACTGTTTTTT
v_call: TRBV9; j_call: TRBJ2-1; d_call: NA; cdr3_aa: CASSATVQGEGGQFF; cdr3_nt: TGTGCCAGCAGCGCGACAGTACAGGGGGAGGGCGGGCAGTTCTTC
v_call: TRBV19; j_call: TRBJ1-2; d_call: TRBD1; cdr3_aa: CASGQGAKYGYTF; cdr3_nt: TGTGCCAGTGGACAGGGGGCCAAATATGGCTACACCTTC
v_call: TRBV9; j_call: TRBJ2-1; d_call: TRBD2; cdr3_aa: CASSGSGTSSYNEQFF; cdr3_nt: TGTGCCAGCAGCGGATCCGGGACTAGCTCCTACAATGAGCAGTTCTTC
v_call: TRBV9; j_call: TRBJ2-3; d_call: TRBD2; cdr3_aa: CASSLEERGPDTQYF; cdr3_nt: TGTGCCAGCAGCTTAGAGGAGCGGGGGCCAGATACGCAGTATTTT
v_call: TRBV13; j_call: TRBJ2-7; d_call: NA; cdr3_aa: CASSLSTWGGAREQYF; cdr3_nt: TGTGCCAGCAGCTTATCTACCTGGGGGGGGGCGAGGGAGCAGTACTTC
v_call: TRBV18; j_call: TRBJ1-2; d_call: NA; cdr3_aa: CASSPRDNRNYGYTF; cdr3_nt: TGTGCCAGCTCACCACGGGACAACAGGAACTATGGCTACACCTTC
v_call: TRBV6-1; j_call: TRBJ1-5; d_call: NA; cdr3_aa: CASSEAGGAQPQHF; cdr3_nt: TGTGCCAGCAGTGAAGCGGGGGGGGCTCAGCCCCAGCATTTT
v_call: TRBV7-9; j_call: TRBJ1-1; d_call: NA; cdr3_aa: CATTPTDTEAFF; cdr3_nt: TGTGCCACGACCCCCACAGACACTGAAGCTTTCTTT
v_call: TRBV6-5; j_call: TRBJ1-1; d_call: TRBD1; cdr3_aa: CASSTSQGAFTEAFF; cdr3_nt: TGTGCCAGCAGTACCAGTCAGGGGGCTTTTACTGAAGCTTTCTTT
v_call: TRBV11-2; j_call: TRBJ2-1; d_call: NA; cdr3_aa: CASSLGGLASSYNEQFF; cdr3_nt: TGTGCCAGCAGCTTAGGAGGGCTAGCGAGCTCCTACAATGAGCAGTTCTTC
v_call: TRBV7-9; j_call: TRBJ2-7; d_call: NA; cdr3_aa: CASSPGTVYEQYF; cdr3_nt: TGTGCCAGCAGCCCAGGGACTGTTTACGAGCAGTACTTC
v_call: TRBV27; j_call: TRBJ2-7; d_call: TRBD2; cdr3_aa: CASSWGGTDTYEQYF; cdr3_nt: TGTGCCAGCAGTTGGGGGGGGACCGACACCTACGAGCAGTACTTC
v_call: TRBV7-3; j_call: TRBJ2-1; d_call: TRBD2; cdr3_aa: CASSLRRGSYNEQFF; cdr3_nt: TGTGCCAGCAGCTTAAGGCGGGGGAGCTACAATGAGCAGTTCTTC
v_call: TRBV28; j_call: TRBJ2-7; d_call: NA; cdr3_aa: CASSPGSGVREQYF; cdr3_nt: TGTGCCAGCAGTCCCGGGTCCGGGGTAAGAGAGCAGTACTTC
v_call: TRBV7-9; j_call: TRBJ2-7; d_call: NA; cdr3_aa: CASSFAQSTYEQYF; cdr3_nt: TGTGCCAGCAGCTTTGCCCAGTCCACCTACGAGCAGTACTTC
v_call: TRBV4-3; j_call: TRBJ2-7; d_call: NA; cdr3_aa: CASSQYSDFSYEQYF; cdr3_nt: TGCGCCAGCAGCCAATATTCGGACTTCTCCTACGAGCAGTACTTC
v_call: TRBV6-5; j_call: TRBJ1-2; d_call: TRBD1; cdr3_aa: CASSPDRGRESGYTF; cdr3_nt: TGTGCCAGCAGCCCAGACAGGGGGCGCGAGTCTGGCTACACCTTC
v_call: TRBV4-1; j_call: TRBJ1-1; d_call: NA; cdr3_aa: CASSEDRMNTEAFF; cdr3_nt: TGCGCCAGCAGCGAAGACAGGATGAACACTGAAGCTTTCTTT
v_call: TRBV10-3; j_call: TRBJ1-2; d_call: NA; cdr3_aa: CAIGSNEARGYTF; cdr3_nt: TGTGCCATCGGCTCAAATGAGGCGCGTGGCTACACCTTC
v_call: TRBV6-5; j_call: TRBJ1-5; d_call: TRBD1; cdr3_aa: CASSSGTGLNQPQHF; cdr3_nt: TGTGCCAGCAGTTCCGGGACAGGGCTGAATCAGCCCCAGCATTTT
v_call: TRBV11-2; j_call: TRBJ1-2; d_call: TRBD1; cdr3_aa: CASSLTGDGYTF; cdr3_nt: TGTGCCAGCAGCTTGACAGGGGATGGCTACACCTTC
v_call: TRBV12-5; j_call: TRBJ2-1; d_call: TRBD2; cdr3_aa: CASGWTSGGAFEQFF; cdr3_nt: TGTGCTAGTGGTTGGACTAGCGGGGGGGCCTTTGAGCAGTTCTTC
v_call: TRBV30; j_call: TRBJ1-4; d_call: NA; cdr3_aa: CAWKGQGIANEKLFF; cdr3_nt: TGTGCCTGGAAGGGGCAGGGCATCGCTAATGAAAAACTGTTTTTT
v_call: TRBV21-1; j_call: TRBJ1-2; d_call: NA; cdr3_aa: CASSKVDRGHDVGYTF; cdr3_nt: TGTGCCAGCTCAAAGGTGGACAGGGGGCATGATGTTGGCTACACCTTC
v_call: TRBV30; j_call: TRBJ2-6; d_call: TRBD2; cdr3_aa: CAWSGRGGTTSGANVLTF; cdr3_nt: TGTGCCTGGAGTGGACGCGGGGGGACTACCTCTGGGGCCAACGTCCTGACTTTC
v_call: TRBV12-5; j_call: TRBJ2-2; d_call: TRBD2; cdr3_aa: CASGLERGAFAGELFF; cdr3_nt: TGTGCTAGTGGTTTGGAGCGGGGGGCCTTCGCCGGGGAGCTGTTTTTT
v_call: TRBV9; j_call: TRBJ2-5; d_call: TRBD2; cdr3_aa: CASSVAGSGGSETQYF; cdr3_nt: TGTGCCAGCAGCGTAGCAGGTAGCGGGGGGTCCGAGACCCAGTACTTC
v_call: TRBV18; j_call: TRBJ1-4; d_call: NA; cdr3_aa: CASSRPGPTNEKLFF; cdr3_nt: TGTGCCAGCTCACGCCCGGGTCCAACTAATGAAAAACTGTTTTTT
v_call: TRBV6-5; j_call: TRBJ2-2; d_call: NA; cdr3_aa: CASKGLRVGELFF; cdr3_nt: TGTGCCAGTAAGGGACTCCGCGTTGGGGAGCTGTTTTTT
v_call: TRBV6-5; j_call: TRBJ1-6; d_call: NA; cdr3_aa: CASSQLNSPLHF; cdr3_nt: TGTGCCAGCAGTCAACTAAATTCACCCCTCCACTTT
v_call: TRBV27; j_call: TRBJ1-2; d_call: NA; cdr3_aa: CASGPGYGYTF; cdr3_nt: TGTGCCAGCGGGCCGGGATATGGCTACACCTTC
v_call: TRBV28; j_call: TRBJ1-5; d_call: NA; cdr3_aa: CASSLDGSNQPQHF; cdr3_nt: TGTGCCAGCAGCCTCGACGGGAGCAATCAGCCCCAGCATTTT